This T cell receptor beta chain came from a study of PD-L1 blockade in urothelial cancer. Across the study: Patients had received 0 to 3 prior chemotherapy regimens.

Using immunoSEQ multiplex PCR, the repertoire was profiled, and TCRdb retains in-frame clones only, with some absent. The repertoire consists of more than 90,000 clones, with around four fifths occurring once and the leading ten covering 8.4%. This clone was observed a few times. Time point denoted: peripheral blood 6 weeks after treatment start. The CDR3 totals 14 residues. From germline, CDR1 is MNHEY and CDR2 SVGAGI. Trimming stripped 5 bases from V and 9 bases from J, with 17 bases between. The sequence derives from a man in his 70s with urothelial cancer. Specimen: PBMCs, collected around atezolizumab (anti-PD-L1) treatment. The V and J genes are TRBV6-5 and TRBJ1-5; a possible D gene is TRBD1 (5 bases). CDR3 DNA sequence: TGTGCCAGCAGTCCAGGGACTGGCGAGTGGCCCCAGCATTTT. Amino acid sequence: CASSPGTGEWPQHF.